The next 2 T cell receptor beta chains were all read from a single sample in a study of cytomegalovirus exposure and HLA in healthy donors. The PCR was carried out with 60 Vbeta primers and 13 Jbeta primers. Only in-frame clones appear in the TCRdb table, and some are missing; sequencing was by immunoSEQ multiplex PCR. The profile shows 85,000 to 100,000 clones, 85% to 90% of them singletons. The sequenced sample consisted of PBMCs. The source of these receptors is a man in his late teens or twenties in good health and CMV-seronegative.

A few counts support this clone. The chain uses TRBV7-2 and TRBJ1-3; D is uncertain. CDR1 SGHTA and CDR2 FQGNSA come from the germline V gene. With 0 bases removed from V and 3 bases from J, the gap between germline ends came to 18 bases. The CDR3 is made up of 18 amino acids. The CDR3 protein is CASSLASSGGEGGNTIYF. The CDR3 DNA reads TGTGCCAGCAGCTTAGCGTCTTCGGGCGGGGAAGGTGGAAACACCATATATTTT.

The gene calls are TRBV5-1 and TRBJ2-3, with TRBD2 as a possible D gene (5 bases). The CDR3 spans 15 residues. The germline V gene encodes CDR1 SGHRS and CDR2 YFSETQ. Between the trimmed V and J ends, which lost 4 bases and 2 bases, there was a span of 14 bases. CDR3 in DNA: TGCGCCAGCAGCCTCTCCGGGATCAACACAGATACGCAGTATTTT. This codes for CASSLSGINTDTQYF. Combining the CDR3 with reference TRBV5-1 and TRBJ2-3 gives the whole variable domain KAGVTQTPRYLIKTRGQQVTLSCSPISGHRSVSWYQQTPGQGLQFLFEYFSETQRNKGNFPGRFSGRQFSNSRSEMNVSTLELGDSALYLCASSLSGINTDTQYFGPGTRLTVL.